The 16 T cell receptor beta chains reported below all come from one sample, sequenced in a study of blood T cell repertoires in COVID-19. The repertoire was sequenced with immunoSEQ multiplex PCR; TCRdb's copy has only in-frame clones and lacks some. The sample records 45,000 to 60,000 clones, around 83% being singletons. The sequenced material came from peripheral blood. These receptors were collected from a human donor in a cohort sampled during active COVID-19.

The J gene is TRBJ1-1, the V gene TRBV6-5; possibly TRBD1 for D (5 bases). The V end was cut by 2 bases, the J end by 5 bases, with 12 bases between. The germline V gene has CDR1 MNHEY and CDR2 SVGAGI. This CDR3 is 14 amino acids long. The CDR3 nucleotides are TGTGCCAGCAGTTACGTCGGGGGTTGGACTGAAGCTTTCTTT. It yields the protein CASSYVGGWTEAFF.

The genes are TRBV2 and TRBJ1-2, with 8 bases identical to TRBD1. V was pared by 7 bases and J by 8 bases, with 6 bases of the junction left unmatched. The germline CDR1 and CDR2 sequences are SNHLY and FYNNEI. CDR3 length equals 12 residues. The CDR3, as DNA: TGTGCCAGCACCCAGGGGGCGGAAGGCTACACCTTC. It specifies CASTQGAEGYTF.

CDR3 sequence (DNA): TGTGCCAGCAGCTTAGCGGCAGGGGGGACCTACGAGCAGTACTTC. This translates into CASSLAAGGTYEQYF. V gene TRBV11-2 combines with J gene TRBJ2-7; D may be TRBD1 (7 bases). Germline V gives CDR1 SGHAT, CDR2 FQNNGV. Trimming removed 1 base at V and 2 bases at J, with 12 bases between. The CDR3 length is 15 residues.

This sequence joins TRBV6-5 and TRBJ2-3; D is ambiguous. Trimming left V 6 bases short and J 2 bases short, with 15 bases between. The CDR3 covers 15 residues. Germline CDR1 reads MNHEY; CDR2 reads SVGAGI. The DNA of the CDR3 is TGTGCCAGCAGGAACTTACAGCTATTCACAGATACGCAGTATTTT. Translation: CASRNLQLFTDTQYF.

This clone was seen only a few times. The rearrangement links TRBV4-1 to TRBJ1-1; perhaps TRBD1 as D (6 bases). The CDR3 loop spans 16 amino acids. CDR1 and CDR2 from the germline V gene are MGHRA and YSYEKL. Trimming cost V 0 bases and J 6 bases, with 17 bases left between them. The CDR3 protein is CASSQDKAGGKAEAFF. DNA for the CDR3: TGCGCCAGCAGCCAAGACAAAGCGGGGGGCAAGGCTGAAGCTTTCTTT.

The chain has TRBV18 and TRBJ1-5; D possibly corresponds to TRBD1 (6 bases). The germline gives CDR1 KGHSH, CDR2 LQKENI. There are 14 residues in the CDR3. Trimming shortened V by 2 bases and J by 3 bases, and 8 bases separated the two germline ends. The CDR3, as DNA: TGTGCCAGCTCACCAACAGGGCCCAATCAGCCCCAGCATTTT. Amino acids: CASSPTGPNQPQHF.

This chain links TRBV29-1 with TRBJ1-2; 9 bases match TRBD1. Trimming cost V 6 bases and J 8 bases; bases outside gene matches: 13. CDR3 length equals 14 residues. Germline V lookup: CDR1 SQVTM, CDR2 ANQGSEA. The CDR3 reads CSVNYRGRGEGYTF. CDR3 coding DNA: TGCAGCGTAAACTACAGGGGGCGCGGAGAGGGCTACACCTTC.

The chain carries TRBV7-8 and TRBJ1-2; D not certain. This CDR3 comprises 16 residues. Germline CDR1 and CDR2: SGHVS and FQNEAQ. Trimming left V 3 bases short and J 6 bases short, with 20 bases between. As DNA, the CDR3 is TGTGCCAGCAGCTTCTATGGGAGTCGGGTGTCGGATGGCTACACCTTC. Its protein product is CASSFYGSRVSDGYTF.

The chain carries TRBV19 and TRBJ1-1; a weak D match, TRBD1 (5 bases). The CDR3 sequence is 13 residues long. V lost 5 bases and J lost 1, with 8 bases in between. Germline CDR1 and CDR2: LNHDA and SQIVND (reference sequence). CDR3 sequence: CASSVRENTEAFF. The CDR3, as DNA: TGTGCCAGTAGTGTCAGGGAGAACACTGAAGCTTTCTTT.

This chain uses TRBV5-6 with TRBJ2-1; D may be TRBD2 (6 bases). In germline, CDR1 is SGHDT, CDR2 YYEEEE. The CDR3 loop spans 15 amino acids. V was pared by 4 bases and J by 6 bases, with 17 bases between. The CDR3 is CASSPKFGGINEQFF. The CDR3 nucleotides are TGTGCCAGCAGCCCGAAATTCGGGGGAATCAATGAGCAGTTCTTC.

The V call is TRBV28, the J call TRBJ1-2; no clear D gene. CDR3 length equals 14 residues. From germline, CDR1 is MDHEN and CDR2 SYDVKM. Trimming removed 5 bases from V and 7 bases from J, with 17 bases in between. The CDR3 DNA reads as TGTGCCAGCAGTCCCCCTACCGAGGGTTCTGGCTACACCTTC. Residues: CASSPPTEGSGYTF.

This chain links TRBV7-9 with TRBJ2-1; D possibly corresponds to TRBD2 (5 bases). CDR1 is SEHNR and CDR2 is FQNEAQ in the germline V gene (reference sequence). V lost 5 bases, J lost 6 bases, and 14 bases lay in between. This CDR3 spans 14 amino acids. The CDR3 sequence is CASSAAGLVNEQFF. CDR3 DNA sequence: TGTGCCAGCAGCGCCGCGGGTTTGGTCAATGAGCAGTTCTTC.

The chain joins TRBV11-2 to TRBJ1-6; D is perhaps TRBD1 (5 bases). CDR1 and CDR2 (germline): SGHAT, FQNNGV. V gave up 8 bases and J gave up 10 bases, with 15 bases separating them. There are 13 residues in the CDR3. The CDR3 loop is CASGSQEYSPLHF. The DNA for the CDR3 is TGTGCCAGCGGATCACAGGAATACTCACCCCTCCACTTT.

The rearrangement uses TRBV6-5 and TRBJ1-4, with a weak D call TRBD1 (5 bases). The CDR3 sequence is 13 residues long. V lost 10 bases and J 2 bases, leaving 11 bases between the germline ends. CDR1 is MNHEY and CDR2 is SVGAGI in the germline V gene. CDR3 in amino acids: CATGRVTNEKLFF. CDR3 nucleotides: TGTGCCACAGGGAGGGTGACTAATGAAAAACTGTTTTTT.

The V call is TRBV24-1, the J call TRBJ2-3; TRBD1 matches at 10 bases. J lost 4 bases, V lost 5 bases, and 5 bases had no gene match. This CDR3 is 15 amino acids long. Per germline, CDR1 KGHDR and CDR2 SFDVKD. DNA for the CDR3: TGTGCCACCAGTGGCCGGGACAGGGGCCCAGATACGCAGTATTTT. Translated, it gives CATSGRDRGPDTQYF.

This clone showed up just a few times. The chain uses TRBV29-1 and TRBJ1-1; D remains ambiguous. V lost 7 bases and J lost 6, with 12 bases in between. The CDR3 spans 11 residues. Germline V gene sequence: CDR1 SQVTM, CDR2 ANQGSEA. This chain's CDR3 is CSGTSEAEAFF. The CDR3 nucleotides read TGCAGCGGGACTTCAGAGGCTGAAGCTTTCTTT.